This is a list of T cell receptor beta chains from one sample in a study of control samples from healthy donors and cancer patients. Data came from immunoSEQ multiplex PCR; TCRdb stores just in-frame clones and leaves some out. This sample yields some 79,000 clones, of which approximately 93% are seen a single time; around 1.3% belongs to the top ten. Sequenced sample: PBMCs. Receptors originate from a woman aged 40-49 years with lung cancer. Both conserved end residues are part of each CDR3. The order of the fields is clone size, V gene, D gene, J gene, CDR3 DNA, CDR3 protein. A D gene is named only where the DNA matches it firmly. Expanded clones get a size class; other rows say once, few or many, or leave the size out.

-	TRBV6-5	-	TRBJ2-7	TGTGCCAGCAACCTCGAGATTTACGAGCAGTACTTC	CASNLEIYEQYF
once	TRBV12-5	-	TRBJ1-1	TGTGCTAGTGGTTTTTCTCCTCGCAGGGGAGAAGTGACTGAAGCTTTCTTT	CASGFSPRRGEVTEAFF
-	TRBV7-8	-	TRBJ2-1	TGTGCCAGCAGCTTAGCCGCCCAGCGGGTGTCGGGGGAGCAGTTCTTC	CASSLAAQRVSGEQFF
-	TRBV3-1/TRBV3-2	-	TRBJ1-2	TGTGCCAGCAGCCAAGAGGAGGGAGCGGCTTCTCCATTTAACTATGGCTACACCTTC	CASSQEEGAASPFNYGYTF
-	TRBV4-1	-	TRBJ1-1	TGCGCCAGCAGCCAAGGGATGACGGGTTCGAACACTGAAGCTTTCTTT	CASSQGMTGSNTEAFF
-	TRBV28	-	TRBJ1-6	TGTGCCAGCAGTTTAGGAACAACTGATAATTCACCCCTCCACTTT	CASSLGTTDNSPLHF
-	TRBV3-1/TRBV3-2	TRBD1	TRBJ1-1	TGTGCCAGCAGCGAGACAGGGGACGGTGAAGCTTTCTTT	CASSETGDGEAFF
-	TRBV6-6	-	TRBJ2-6	TGTGCCAGCAGTCGGGGGGCCGACAGGGGAAGTTCTGGGGCCAACGTCCTGACTTTC	CASSRGADRGSSGANVLTF
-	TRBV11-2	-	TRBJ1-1	TGTGCCAGCAGCTTTCGGGGGGGCGAGGCTGAAGCTTTCTTT	CASSFRGGEAEAFF
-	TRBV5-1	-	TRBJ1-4	TGCGCCAGCAGCGAGTCATGGGGGGTTGATGAAAAACTGTTTTTT	CASSESWGVDEKLFF
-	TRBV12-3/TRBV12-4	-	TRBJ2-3	TGTGCCAGCAGTGATCATAGCACAGATACGCAGTATTTT	CASSDHSTDTQYF
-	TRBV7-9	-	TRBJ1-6	TGTGCCAGCAGCTTTCCCAGGGAGACCCTCCACTTT	CASSFPRETLHF
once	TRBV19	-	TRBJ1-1	TGTACGCACAGGGCGAAGATGAGCACTGAAGCTTTCTTT	CTHRAKMSTEAFF
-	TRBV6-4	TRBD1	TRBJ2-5	TGTGCCAGCAGGGGGACAGAGGGTTTTCAAGAGACCCAGTACTTC	CASRGTEGFQETQYF
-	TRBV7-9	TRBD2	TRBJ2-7	TGTGCCAGCAGCTTAGGGGACTACTCACTCTACGAGCAGTACTTC	CASSLGDYSLYEQYF
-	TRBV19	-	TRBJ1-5	TGTGCCAGTGTCCCACCGGGCCTACAGGATCATAGCAATCAGCCCCAGCATTTT	CASVPPGLQDHSNQPQHF
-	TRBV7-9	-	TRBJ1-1	TGTGCCAGCAGCTTAGAGGGACTAGAATGGTCTTGGCGAGCTTTCTTT	CASSLEGLEWSWRAFF
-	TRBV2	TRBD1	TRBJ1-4	TGTGCCAGCAGTGCGAGGACAGGGCGTAATGAAAAACTGTTTTTT	CASSARTGRNEKLFF
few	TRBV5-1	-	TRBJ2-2	TGCGCCAGCAGCTTGCGGGGGAACACCGGGGAGCTGTTTTTT	CASSLRGNTGELFF
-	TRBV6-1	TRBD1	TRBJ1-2	TGTGCCAGCAGTGAGGGACAGGGATATGGCTACACCTTC	CASSEGQGYGYTF
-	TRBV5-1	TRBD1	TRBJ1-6	TGCGCCAGCAGCGTACAGGGGGATAATTCACCCCTCCACTTT	CASSVQGDNSPLHF
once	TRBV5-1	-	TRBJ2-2	TGCGCCAGCAGTTCGGCCTCAGGGTATTTCGGGGAGCTGTTTTTT	CASSSASGYFGELFF
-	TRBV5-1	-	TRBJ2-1	TGCGCCAGCAGCTGGATGACAGAAGAGCAGTTCTTC	CASSWMTEEQFF
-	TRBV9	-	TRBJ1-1	TGTGCCAGCAGCGTAGTCAGGGATCAAATCCTCACTGAAGCTTTCTTT	CASSVVRDQILTEAFF
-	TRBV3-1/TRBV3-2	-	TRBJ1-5	TGTGCCAGCAGCCTGCTCAGCAATCAGCCCCAGCATTTT	CASSLLSNQPQHF
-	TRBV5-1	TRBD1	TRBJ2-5	TGCGCCAGCAGCGGGCGACAGGGGGCTATGGAGACCCAGTACTTC	CASSGRQGAMETQYF
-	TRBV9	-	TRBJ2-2	TGTGCCAGCAGCTCCCGGACGGTGAACACCGGGGAGCTGTTTTTT	CASSSRTVNTGELFF
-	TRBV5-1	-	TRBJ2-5	TGCGCCAGCAGCTCGGGCCTGGGGGAGACCCAGTACTTC	CASSSGLGETQYF
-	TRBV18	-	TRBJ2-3	TGTGCCAGCTCACCGCGACAGGAGAGCACAGATACGCAGTATTTT	CASSPRQESTDTQYF
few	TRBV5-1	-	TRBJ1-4	TGCGCCAGCAGGCTTACTGAGGGGGAGAAACTGTTTTTT	CASRLTEGEKLFF
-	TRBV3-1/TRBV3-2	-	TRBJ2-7	TGTGCCAGCAGCCAAGGTCCCCCGGAGGTCTACGAGCAGTACTTC	CASSQGPPEVYEQYF
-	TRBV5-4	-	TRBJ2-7	TGTGCCAGCAGCTTGGGCCTGGGGGCGAGTTACGAGCAGTACTTC	CASSLGLGASYEQYF
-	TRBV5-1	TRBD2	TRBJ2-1	TGCGCCAGCTTTCGGACTAGCGGGGGTGATGAGCAGTTCTTC	CASFRTSGGDEQFF
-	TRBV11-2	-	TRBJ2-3	TGTGCCAGCAGCAACCGGGACTTCACAGATACGCAGTATTTT	CASSNRDFTDTQYF
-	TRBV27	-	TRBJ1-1	TGTGCCAGCAGTTTACGGGGGACCACTGAAGCTTTCTTT	CASSLRGTTEAFF
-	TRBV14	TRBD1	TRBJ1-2	TGTGCCAGCAGTCACGGGACAGTCCGTAACTATGGCTACACCTTC	CASSHGTVRNYGYTF
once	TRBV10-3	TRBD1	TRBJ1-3	TGTGCCATCAACTTGGACAGGGCGAACACCATATATTTT	CAINLDRANTIYF
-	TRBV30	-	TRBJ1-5	TGTGCCTGGAGTGTAGGAGGGGTGGGTGGCAATCAGCCCCAGCATTTT	CAWSVGGVGGNQPQHF
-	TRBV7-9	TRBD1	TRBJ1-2	TGTGCCAGCAGCACAGACAGGGGCGAAGAGATCTATGGCTACACCTTC	CASSTDRGEEIYGYTF
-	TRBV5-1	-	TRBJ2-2	TGCGCCAGCACTGACACCGGGGAGCTGTTTTTT	CASTDTGELFF
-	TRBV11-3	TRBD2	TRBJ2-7	TGTGCCAGCAGCTTTACCCCTATAGCGGGGGGCCCCCTCTACGAGCAGTACTTC	CASSFTPIAGGPLYEQYF
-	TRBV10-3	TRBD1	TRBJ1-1	TGTGCCATCAGTGAGGTACTGGGACAGCTTTTCACTGAAGCTTTCTTT	CAISEVLGQLFTEAFF
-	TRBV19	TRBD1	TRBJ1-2	TGTGCCAGTCGCGACAGGGTGCGCTACTATGGCTACACCTTC	CASRDRVRYYGYTF
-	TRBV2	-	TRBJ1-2	TGTGCCAGCAGTGAATTTGTCAGTAACTATGGCTACACCTTC	CASSEFVSNYGYTF
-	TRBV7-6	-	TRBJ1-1	TGTGCCAGCAGCCGGAACGCGGCGGAAGAAGAAGCTTTCTTT	CASSRNAAEEEAFF
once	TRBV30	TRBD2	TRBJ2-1	TGTGCCTGGAGAATTAGCGGGGGGAGCTCCTACAATGAGCAGTTCTTC	CAWRISGGSSYNEQFF
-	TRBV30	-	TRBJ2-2	TGTGCCTGGAGTGTAGGGGCGGCCGGGGAGCTGTTTTTT	CAWSVGAAGELFF
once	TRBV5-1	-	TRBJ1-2	TGCGCCAGCAGCTTAGGGGACGGTCTTAATGATGTCACCTTC	CASSLGDGLNDVTF
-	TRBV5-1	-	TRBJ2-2	TGCGCCAGCAGCTTGGGGCTCAGGGGAGACACCGGGGAGCTGTTTTTT	CASSLGLRGDTGELFF
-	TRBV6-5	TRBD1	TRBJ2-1	TGTGCCAGCAGTAAACCCGGGACAGCCTACAATGAGCAGTTCTTC	CASSKPGTAYNEQFF
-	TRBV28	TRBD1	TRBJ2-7	TGTGCCAGCAGCGAGACAGGGGGGAACGAGCAGTACTTC	CASSETGGNEQYF
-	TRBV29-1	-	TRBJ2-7	TGCAGCGCCCTTTCCAGTTCCCACGAGCAGTACTTC	CSALSSSHEQYF
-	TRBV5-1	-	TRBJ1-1	TGCGCCACCTCCCCGAGGGTAGGTTGGAACACTGAAGCTTTCTTT	CATSPRVGWNTEAFF
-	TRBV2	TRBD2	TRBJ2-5	TGTGCCAGCAGTGACGGGGAACTCAGCGGGGGTCTAGGAGAGACCCAGTACTTC	CASSDGELSGGLGETQYF
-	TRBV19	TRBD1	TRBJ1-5	TGTGCCAGTAGCACTCACAGGGGTAGGGCGGGCAATCAGCCCCAGCATTTT	CASSTHRGRAGNQPQHF